This T cell receptor (beta chain) was identified in a study of cytomegalovirus exposure and HLA in healthy donors. Study findings and constraints: A later analysis reportedly found fewer N-insertions in an Asian-associated ancestry cluster than the roughly 670-donor mean.

This clone was seen just once. Its antigen is unknown. The CDR3 has 16 amino acids. CDR1 SGHNT and CDR2 YENEEA come from the germline V gene. Losses at the gene ends were 3 bases for V and 8 bases for J; bases not matched to a gene: 11. PCR was performed using 60 Vbeta and 13 Jbeta primers. Libraries were prepared by immunoSEQ multiplex PCR; TCRdb keeps only in-frame clonotypes and omits some of them. Of over 200,000 clones listed, over 65% are singletons. The source of this sequence is a human donor in good health. The sample taken for sequencing was PBMCs. J is TRBJ2-1 and V is TRBV11-3; TRBD2 agrees at 9 bases. As DNA, the CDR3 is TGTGCCAGCAGCTTCCTAGCGGGAAACGACGGGGATGAGCAGTTCTTC. Its protein is CASSFLAGNDGDEQFF.